The present TCR beta chain was sequenced within a study of graft-versus-host responses after intestinal transplantation. Study at large: Anti-thymocyte globulin served as induction for all recipients, who then took tacrolimus and steroids for 2 to 4 years.

After removal of 0 bases from V and 6 bases from J, the junction contained 10 bases not matched to a gene. The CDR3 sequence is 18 residues long. Study-wide results and limits: Recipient bone marrow held GvH clones, some seen earlier in ileum or blood. Early post-transplant HvG declines showed an association with peak circulating GvH clone levels.

Only one count was recorded for this clone. Its target is unknown. Sequencing was performed with immunoSEQ multiplex PCR; in TCRdb, only in-frame clones are kept and a portion is missing. Of some 83,000 clones in the sample, 91% were seen once. V is TRBV23-1 and J is TRBJ2-2; 10 bases match TRBD1. Being an ORF, TRBV23-1 has a function that is uncertain. The TCR was taken from a human donor who received an intestinal transplant. Specimen: unstimulated CD4+ T cells sorted from spleen or lymph node cells, collected before intestinal transplant. CDR3 DNA sequence: TGCGCCAGCAGTCAATCGGGACAGGGGCCTGGGGAAGCCGGGGAGCTGTTTTTT. It is translated as CASSQSGQGPGEAGELFF.